The rows below give T cell receptor beta chains drawn from one sample of a study of graft-versus-host responses after intestinal transplantation. Assay: immunoSEQ multiplex PCR; the TCRdb copy retains only in-frame clones and omits some. The sample yields about 990 clones, around 81% seen once. The sequencing here drew on ileum tissue, taken 7 days after intestinal transplantation. These receptors originate from a human patient who received an intestinal transplant, so some T cells may come from the graft donor. The CDR3 runs from the conserved cysteine through the conserved F or W. The D gene is left open where the match is weak. Size tells how often a clone was seen (once, few, many) or the class of an expanded clone, and some rows leave it out.

D: TRBD1
V: TRBV5-4
size: NA
J: TRBJ1-2
CDR3: CASSLDRGEFNYGYTF
DNA: TGTGCCAGCAGCTTGGACAGGGGCGAATTTAACTATGGCTACACCTTC

D: NA
V: TRBV7-9
size: NA
J: TRBJ2-7
CDR3: CASSYHREVDEQYF
DNA: TGTGCCAGCAGCTATCACAGGGAGGTCGACGAGCAGTACTTC

D: NA
V: TRBV6-5
size: NA
J: TRBJ2-1
CDR3: CASSYDGAGVYEQFF
DNA: TGTGCCAGCAGTTACGATGGGGCAGGGGTATATGAGCAGTTCTTC

D: NA
V: TRBV10-1
size: NA
J: TRBJ1-2
CDR3: CASSGGSRKTYGYTF
DNA: TGCGCCAGCAGTGGGGGGTCGCGAAAGACCTATGGCTACACCTTC

D: NA
V: TRBV9
size: NA
J: TRBJ2-3
CDR3: CASSVAGELSTDTQYF
DNA: TGTGCCAGCAGCGTAGCAGGAGAGCTAAGCACAGATACGCAGTATTTT

D: TRBD2
V: TRBV6-1
size: NA
J: TRBJ2-1
CDR3: CASSLAGGPNNEQFF
DNA: TGTGCCAGCAGCCTAGCGGGGGGCCCGAACAATGAGCAGTTCTTC

D: NA
V: TRBV15
size: NA
J: TRBJ2-7
CDR3: CATGQTSYEQYF
DNA: TGTGCCACCGGTCAGACCTCCTACGAGCAGTACTTC

D: TRBD1
V: TRBV11-2
size: NA
J: TRBJ1-6
CDR3: CASSLVVQGAALHF
DNA: TGTGCCAGCAGCTTAGTGGTTCAGGGGGCAGCCCTCCACTTT

D: NA
V: TRBV7-8
size: once
J: TRBJ2-5
CDR3: CASSLISQVQETQYF
DNA: TGTGCCAGCAGCTTAATTAGCCAGGTCCAAGAGACCCAGTACTTC

D: NA
V: TRBV19
size: NA
J: TRBJ2-7
CDR3: CASSIQGEREQYF
DNA: TGTGCCAGTAGTATCCAGGGAGAACGCGAGCAGTACTTC